The 25 T cell receptor beta chains reported below all come from one sample, sequenced in a study of T cell responses to AZD1222 COVID-19 vaccine. Measured with immunoSEQ multiplex PCR; TCRdb has only the in-frame clones, and not every one. The sample has fewer than 120,000 clones; 81% are singletons. Sequenced material: peripheral blood, taken on day 0 of AZD1222 vaccination. The receptors stem from an adult in good health.

The chain uses TRBV5-8 and TRBJ1-5; TRBD1 might be the D (5 bases). CDR1 and CDR2 from the germline V gene are SGHTS and YDEGEE. The V and J ends lost 0 bases and 7 bases respectively, with 20 bases between them. This CDR3 region has 17 residues. The chain's CDR3 is CASSLGQGQPVRQPQHF. The DNA of the CDR3 is TGTGCCAGCAGCTTGGGGCAGGGTCAACCTGTACGGCAGCCCCAGCATTTT.

V gene TRBV7-2 combines with J gene TRBJ2-5; D gene unclear. Germline values: CDR1 SGHTA, CDR2 FQGNSA. The CDR3 spans 14 residues. Trimming stripped 1 base from V and 3 bases from J, with 9 bases between. The CDR3 protein is CASSLGVSKETQYF. CDR3 bases: TGTGCCAGCAGCTTAGGGGTCAGCAAAGAGACCCAGTACTTC.

V is TRBV24-1 and J is TRBJ1-2; the D gene is possibly TRBD1 (5 bases). V was trimmed by 3 bases and J by 9 bases, leaving 25 bases between them. Germline V lookup: CDR1 KGHDR, CDR2 SFDVKD. There are 17 residues in the CDR3. The CDR3 nucleotides are TGTGCCACCAGTGATCGGGCTGGGACGGGTCTGGATGTTAGCTACACCTTC. The encoded protein is CATSDRAGTGLDVSYTF.

The chain carries TRBV18 and TRBJ2-7; 16 bases are a match to TRBD2. CDR3 length: 17 amino acids. Germline V gives CDR1 KGHSH, CDR2 LQKENI. With 5 bases clipped from V and 2 bases from J, the junction kept 6 bases outside the gene matches. CDR3 sequence reads: CASSAGTSGGGTYEQYF. CDR3 bases: TGTGCCAGCTCAGCCGGGACTAGCGGGGGGGGAACCTACGAGCAGTACTTC. The full variable domain, completed using reference TRBV18 and TRBJ2-7, is NAGVMQNPRHLVRRRGQEARLRCSPMKGHSHVYWYRQLPEEGLKFMVYLQKENIIDESGMPKERFSAEFPKEGPSILRIQQVVRGDSAAYFCASSAGTSGGGTYEQYFGPGTRLTVT.

CDR3 DNA sequence: TGTGCCTGGAGCGTTGTAGGGGAAATTTCAATTCCCTCCTATAATTCACCCCTCCACTTT. This codes for CAWSVVGEISIPSYNSPLHF. The chain couples TRBV30 to TRBJ1-6; D perhaps matches TRBD1 (5 bases). CDR1 and CDR2 from the germline V gene are GTSNPN and SVGIG (reference sequence). The CDR3 has 20 amino acids. The germline V and J ends were trimmed by 3 bases and 0 bases, with 24 bases remaining between them.

The V call is TRBV6-5, the J call TRBJ1-5; TRBD1 agrees at 11 bases. CDR1 and CDR2 (germline): MNHEY, SVGAGI. This CDR3 is 15 amino acids long. V was clipped by 4 bases and J by 8 bases; unmatched bases: 7. The CDR3 coding sequence is TGTGCCAGCAGTTCCGGACAGGGGGCGGGAAAGCCCCAGCATTTT. Protein product: CASSSGQGAGKPQHF.

V usage is TRBV7-9 and J usage is TRBJ2-7; D is undetermined. In germline, CDR1 is SEHNR, CDR2 FQNEAQ (reference sequence). With 1 base removed from V and 8 bases from J, the gap between germline ends came to 12 bases. The CDR3 contains 13 residues. The CDR3 protein is CASSLEGSLKQYF. The CDR3 DNA sequence: TGTGCCAGCAGCTTAGAGGGCAGCCTCAAGCAGTACTTC. Supplemented by reference TRBV7-9 and TRBJ2-7, the full variable domain reads DTGVSQNPRHKITKRGQNVTFRCDPISEHNRLYWYRQTLGQGPEFLTYFQNEAQLEKSRLLSDRFSAERPKGSFSTLEIQRTEQGDSAMYLCASSLEGSLKQYFGPGTRLTVT.

The CDR3 spells CASSRPPGGRYYGYTF. In nucleotides, the CDR3 is TGTGCCAGCAGTCGACCCCCAGGGGGGAGGTACTATGGCTACACCTTC. This sequence joins TRBV6-6 and TRBJ1-2; 7 nucleotides agree with TRBD1. CDR1 and CDR2 (germline): MNHNY, SVGAGI (reference sequence). V dropped 5 bases and J dropped 3; count of bases not matched to a gene: 12. The CDR3 is 16 residues long.

The rearrangement links TRBV19 to TRBJ1-1, with 8 bases identical to TRBD1. Germline V gene lookup returns CDR1 LNHDA and CDR2 SQIVND (reference sequence). V shed 10 bases, J shed 7 bases, and the junction held 17 bases outside the gene matches. This CDR3 has 15 residues. CDR3 loop: CATLDRGLLGNEAFF. For the CDR3, the DNA is TGTGCCACCCTAGACAGGGGTCTATTGGGTAATGAAGCTTTCTTT.

V usage is TRBV5-5 and J usage is TRBJ1-2; D may be TRBD1 (5 bases). The ends were cut back, 6 bases at V and 2 bases at J, with 14 bases in the middle. The CDR3 is 14 residues long. Germline loops: CDR1 SGHKS, CDR2 YYEKEE (reference sequence). The CDR3 loop is CASIRDQLNYGYTF. The DNA of the CDR3 is TGTGCCAGCATACGGGACCAGCTCAACTATGGCTACACCTTC. The full variable domain, with the rest looked up from reference TRBV5-5 and TRBJ1-2, is DAGVTQSPTHLIKTRGQQVTLRCSPISGHKSVSWYQQVLGQGPQFIFQYYEKEERGRGNFPDRFSARQFPNYSSELNVNALLLGDSALYLCASIRDQLNYGYTFGSGTRLTVV.

The chain has TRBV28 and TRBJ1-1; D is uncertain. Germline V gene sequence: CDR1 MDHEN, CDR2 SYDVKM. V was pared by 7 bases and J by 4 bases, with 13 bases between. This CDR3 has 13 amino acids. CDR3 loop: CASTTTWGTEAFF. CDR3 nucleotide sequence: TGTGCCAGCACCACAACTTGGGGCACTGAAGCTTTCTTT.

The V and J genes are TRBV20-1 and TRBJ2-1; D gene unclear. The V end was cut by 3 bases, the J end by 3 bases, with 6 bases between. The CDR3 covers 12 residues. The germline CDR1 and CDR2 sequences are DFQATT and SNEGSKA (reference sequence). The CDR3, as DNA: TGCAGTGCTAGTTCACACTACAATGAGCAGTTCTTC. Translating gives CSASSHYNEQFF.

The chain has TRBV30 and TRBJ1-3, with 8 bases matching TRBD1. The CDR3 length is 15 residues. Germline V CDR1 and CDR2: GTSNPN, SVGIG (reference sequence). The trim removed 0 bases at V and 3 bases at J, leaving 4 bases unmatched. CDR3: CAWSVRGTGGNTIYF. CDR3 DNA: TGTGCCTGGAGTGTAAGGGGGACAGGTGGAAACACCATATATTTT.

This rearrangement joins TRBV7-9 to TRBJ2-7, with D perhaps matching TRBD2 (6 bases). Germline V gene data show CDR1 as SEHNR and CDR2 as FQNEAQ (reference sequence). With 2 bases removed from V and 5 bases from J, the gap between germline ends came to 16 bases. This CDR3 spans 15 amino acids. The CDR3 DNA sequence: TGTGCCAGCAGCTTATTCAAACCGGGGGTCGACGAGCAGTACTTC. Translating it yields CASSLFKPGVDEQYF.

V is TRBV4-3 and J is TRBJ2-1; a possible D gene is TRBD2 (6 bases). Germline CDR1 and CDR2: LGHNA and YSLEER. Trimming took off 4 bases at V and 12 bases at J, with 16 bases between the two ends. There are 13 residues in the CDR3. The CDR3 reads CASSPRELGGQFF. In nucleotides, the CDR3 is TGCGCCAGCAGCCCCCGGGAGCTCGGGGGGCAGTTCTTC.

The V call is TRBV7-8, the J call TRBJ1-5; D not resolved. V was trimmed by 6 bases and J by 0 bases, leaving 18 bases between them. CDR3 size: 17 residues. Per the germline V gene, CDR1 is SGHVS and CDR2 is FQNEAQ. Here the CDR3 reads CASSPRLGGYSNQPQHF. The CDR3 nucleotides read TGTGCCAGCAGTCCCCGCCTCGGAGGGTATAGCAATCAGCCCCAGCATTTT.

The rearrangement links TRBV7-9 to TRBJ2-3; 7 bases match TRBD1. Germline V CDR1 and CDR2: SEHNR, FQNEAQ (reference sequence). This CDR3 comprises 14 residues. J was trimmed by 2 bases and V by 4 bases; bases with no gene match: 3. CDR3 sequence: CASSSTGLTDTQYF. DNA of the CDR3: TGTGCCAGCAGCTCGACAGGGCTCACAGATACGCAGTATTTT.

This clone was found once. This chain connects TRBV5-1 to TRBJ2-1, with D maybe TRBD1 (6 bases). V gave up 2 bases and J gave up 0 bases, with 9 bases separating them. The CDR3 has 15 residues. In germline, CDR1 is SGHRS, CDR2 YFSETQ. The CDR3 bases are TGCGCCAGCAGCTTAGGACAGAGCTCCTACAATGAGCAGTTCTTC. Amino acid sequence: CASSLGQSSYNEQFF.

This clone was detected only once. The chain combines TRBV4-3 with TRBJ2-5, with D possibly matching TRBD2 (7 bases). The length of the CDR3 is 15 residues. V lost 4 bases, J lost 5 bases, and 17 bases lay in between. Germline V lookup: CDR1 LGHNA, CDR2 YSLEER. The CDR3 DNA follows: TGCGCCAGCAGCCTGCGAGGGGGGGGTAGCGAGACCCAGTACTTC. It translates to CASSLRGGGSETQYF.

This chain joins TRBV20-1 and TRBJ1-2; D perhaps matches TRBD1 (5 bases). The CDR3 covers 11 residues. The germline V gene encodes CDR1 DFQATT and CDR2 SNEGSKA (reference sequence). V gave up 3 bases and J gave up 8 bases, with 10 bases separating them. The DNA for the CDR3 is TGCAGTGCTAGCCCCCGGGGGGGCTACACCTTC. Translated, it gives CSASPRGGYTF.

The rearrangement links TRBV7-3 to TRBJ2-2; a weak D match, TRBD1 (6 bases). CDR1 is SGHTA and CDR2 is FQGTGA in the germline V gene. V dropped 5 bases and J dropped 2 bases, with 12 bases sitting between them. This CDR3 region has 15 residues. The CDR3 here is CASSTAGVNTGELFF. The CDR3 coding sequence is TGTGCCAGCAGCACAGCAGGGGTCAACACCGGGGAGCTGTTTTTT.

The chain employs TRBV18 and TRBJ2-3, with D possibly being TRBD2 (6 bases). V lost 4 bases, J lost 8 bases, and 37 bases lay in between. CDR3 length equals 21 residues. Germline V gives CDR1 KGHSH, CDR2 LQKENI. CDR3 coding DNA: TGTGCCAGCTCACGGAATTCCGGGACTCTTACTGTATCCTCACAGACGGGTACGCAGTATTTT. Translated: CASSRNSGTLTVSSQTGTQYF.

V gene TRBV7-2 combines with J gene TRBJ2-3; TRBD1 matches at 8 bases. Trimming removed 6 bases from V and 2 bases from J; junction bases left unmatched: 13. Per germline, CDR1 SGHTA and CDR2 FQGNSA. The CDR3 covers 17 residues. The CDR3 region is CASRAGTGSHPTDTQYF. The CDR3 coding sequence is TGTGCCAGCAGAGCCGGGACAGGCTCCCACCCCACAGATACGCAGTATTTT. The whole variable domain, remainder taken from reference TRBV7-2 and TRBJ2-3, is GAGVSQSPSNKVTEKGKDVELRCDPISGHTALYWYRQSLGQGLEFLIYFQGNSAPDKSGLPSDRFSAERTGGSVSTLTIQRTQQEDSAVYLCASRAGTGSHPTDTQYFGPGTRLTVL.

The gene calls are TRBV7-9 and TRBJ2-3, with D tentatively TRBD1 (5 bases). Trimming removed 6 bases from V and 1 base from J, with 8 bases in between. The germline CDR1 and CDR2 sequences are SEHNR and FQNEAQ (reference sequence). The CDR3 spans 13 residues. The CDR3 here is CASRPQGTDTQYF. In DNA form, the CDR3 reads TGTGCCAGCAGGCCACAGGGCACAGATACGCAGTATTTT.

This clone was detected a few times. Other DNA sequences in the sample encode the same CDR3. V gene TRBV6-5 combines with J gene TRBJ1-2, with 7 positions matching TRBD1. Germline CDR1 reads MNHEY; CDR2 reads SVGAGI. There are 13 residues in the CDR3. The V and J ends lost 6 bases and 8 bases, in that order; junction bases with no gene match: 9. CDR3 bases: TGTGCCAGCAGCTTCGACAGGGTCTACGGCTACACCTTC. Translated: CASSFDRVYGYTF.